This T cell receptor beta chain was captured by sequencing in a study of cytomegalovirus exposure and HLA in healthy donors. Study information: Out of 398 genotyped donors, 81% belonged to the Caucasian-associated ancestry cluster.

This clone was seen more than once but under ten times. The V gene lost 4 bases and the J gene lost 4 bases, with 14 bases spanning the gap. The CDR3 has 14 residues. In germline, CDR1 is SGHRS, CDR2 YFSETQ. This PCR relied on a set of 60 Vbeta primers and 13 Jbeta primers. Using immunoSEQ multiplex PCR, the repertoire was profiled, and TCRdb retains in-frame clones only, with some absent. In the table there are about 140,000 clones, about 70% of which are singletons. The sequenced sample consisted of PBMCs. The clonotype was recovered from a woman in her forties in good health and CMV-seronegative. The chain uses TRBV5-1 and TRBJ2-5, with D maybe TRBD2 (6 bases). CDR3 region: CASSNGGDGETQYF. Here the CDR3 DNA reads TGCGCCAGCAGCAACGGGGGAGATGGAGAGACCCAGTACTTC. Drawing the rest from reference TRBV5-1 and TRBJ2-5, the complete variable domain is KAGVTQTPRYLIKTRGQQVTLSCSPISGHRSVSWYQQTPGQGLQFLFEYFSETQRNKGNFPGRFSGRQFSNSRSEMNVSTLELGDSALYLCASSNGGDGETQYFGPGTRLLVL.